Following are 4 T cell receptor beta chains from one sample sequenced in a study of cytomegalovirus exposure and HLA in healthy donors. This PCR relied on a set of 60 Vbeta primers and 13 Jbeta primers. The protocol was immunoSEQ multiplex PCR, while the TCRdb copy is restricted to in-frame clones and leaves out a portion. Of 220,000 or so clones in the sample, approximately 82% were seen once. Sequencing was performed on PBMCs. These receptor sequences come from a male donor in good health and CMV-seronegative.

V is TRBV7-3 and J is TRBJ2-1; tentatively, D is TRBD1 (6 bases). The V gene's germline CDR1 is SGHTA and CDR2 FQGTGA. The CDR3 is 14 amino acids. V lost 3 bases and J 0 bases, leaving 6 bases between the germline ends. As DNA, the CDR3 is TGTGCCAGCAGCTTGGGACACTCCTACAATGAGCAGTTCTTC. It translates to CASSLGHSYNEQFF. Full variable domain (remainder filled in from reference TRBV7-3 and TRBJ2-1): GAGVSQTPSNKVTEKGKYVELRCDPISGHTALYWYRQSLGQGPEFLIYFQGTGAADDSGLPNDRFFAVRPEGSVSTLKIQRTERGDSAVYLCASSLGHSYNEQFFGPGTRLTVL.

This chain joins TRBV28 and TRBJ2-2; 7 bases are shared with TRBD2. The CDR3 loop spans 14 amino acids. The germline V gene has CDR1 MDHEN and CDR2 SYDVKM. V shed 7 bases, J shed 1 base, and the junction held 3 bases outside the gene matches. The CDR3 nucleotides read TGTGCCAGCAACCCTAGCGGGAACACCGGGGAGCTGTTTTTT. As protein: CASNPSGNTGELFF.

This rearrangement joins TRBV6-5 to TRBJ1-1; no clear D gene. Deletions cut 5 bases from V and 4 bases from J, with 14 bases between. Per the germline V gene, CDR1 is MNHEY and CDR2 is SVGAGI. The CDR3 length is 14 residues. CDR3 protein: CASSATQSRTEAFF. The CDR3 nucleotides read TGTGCCAGCAGTGCAACACAATCACGCACTGAAGCTTTCTTT.

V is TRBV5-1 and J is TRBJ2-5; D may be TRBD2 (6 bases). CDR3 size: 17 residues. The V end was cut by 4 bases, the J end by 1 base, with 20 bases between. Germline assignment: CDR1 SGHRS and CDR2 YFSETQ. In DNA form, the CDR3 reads TGCGCCAGCAGCCCACGACGGGGGATGGGGGTCCAAGAGACCCAGTACTTC. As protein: CASSPRRGMGVQETQYF.